The 19 T cell receptor beta chains presented below share a single source sample, sequenced in a study of neurological immune-mediated disorders. In TCRdb, the 5' RACE reads were re-called with MiXCR into one record per CDR3 protein. The sample lists just over 30,000 distinct CDR3 sequences, 4.5% to 7% occurring once. The sample taken for sequencing was CD4+ T cells from blood. The receptor source for this set is a woman aged 45-65 years in good health.

This clonotype was detected ten times or more. The genes are TRBV5-1 and TRBJ1-6; 8 nucleotides align to TRBD1. The V gene end was trimmed by 5 bases and the J gene end by 8 bases; junction bases not matched to a gene: 3. The V gene's germline CDR1 is SGHRS and CDR2 YFSETQ. The CDR3 spans 13 residues. The CDR3 is CASRGTGDSPLHF. The CDR3 DNA reads as TGCGCCAGCAGAGGGACAGGCGATTCACCCCTCCACTTT.

This clonotype has at least ten counts. This chain joins TRBV29-1 and TRBJ2-1; 7 nucleotides match TRBD1. Germline V gene sequence: CDR1 SQVTM, CDR2 ANQGSEA. J gave up 9 bases and V 8 bases, and 13 bases lay outside the gene matches. The CDR3 has 13 amino acids. CDR3 sequence: CSTVLGGFGEQFF. The CDR3 nucleotides are TGCAGCACAGTGTTAGGGGGCTTTGGTGAGCAGTTCTTC.

In this sample, this clonotype turned up many times. J is TRBJ2-1 and V is TRBV5-6, with D uncertain. The CDR3 sequence is 17 residues long. CDR1 is SGHDT, CDR2 YYEEEE, per germline. V lost 5 bases, J lost 0 bases, and 18 bases lay in between. DNA for the CDR3: TGTGCCAGCAGTGGGATTAAGGGTTTTAGCTCCTACAATGAGCAGTTCTTC. Its protein is CASSGIKGFSSYNEQFF.

This clonotype was found many times. The rearrangement joins TRBV3-1 to TRBJ1-5, with a weak D call TRBD1 (6 bases). Trimming removed 2 bases at V and 3 bases at J, with 8 bases between. This CDR3 is 14 amino acids long. Germline V gene sequence: CDR1 LGHDT, CDR2 YNNKEL (reference sequence). CDR3 residues: CASSQTGLNQPQHF. The CDR3 coding sequence is TGTGCCAGCAGCCAAACAGGGCTCAATCAGCCCCAGCATTTT.

This clonotype was seen many times. This chain joins TRBV28 and TRBJ2-4, with 7 bases that match TRBD2. V dropped 6 bases and J dropped 5; count of bases not matched to a gene: 13. In germline, CDR1 is MDHEN, CDR2 SYDVKM. The CDR3 loop spans 16 amino acids. CDR3 coding DNA: TGTGCCAGCAGCTTCGTTTTGTCGGGAGGTCAAAACATTCAGTACTTC. Translated, it gives CASSFVLSGGQNIQYF.

The table lists this clonotype with many counts. The gene calls are TRBV28 and TRBJ2-1, with 8 bases fitting TRBD2. CDR3 length equals 16 residues. Germline CDR1 reads MDHEN; CDR2 reads SYDVKM. The junction had 12 bases not matched to a gene; V was cut back by 4 bases and J by 7 bases. The CDR3 sequence: CASSSKGAGVVNEQFF. The DNA for the CDR3 is TGTGCCAGCAGTTCCAAGGGAGCGGGAGTAGTGAATGAGCAGTTCTTC.

This clonotype appeared many times. V and J are TRBV5-1 and TRBJ2-2; 8 bases are shared with TRBD1. The germline V gene has CDR1 SGHRS and CDR2 YFSETQ. CDR3 size: 18 residues. The J segment lost 3 bases and the V segment lost 5 bases, leaving 15 bases of the junction unmatched. CDR3 DNA sequence: TGCGCCAGCAGTCCCCGGGCTAGGACAGGGATGGACACCGGGGAGCTGTTTTTT. This sequence encodes CASSPRARTGMDTGELFF.

This clonotype showed up many times. This chain joins TRBV3-1 and TRBJ1-4; D gene ambiguous. This CDR3 region has 15 residues. Trimming cost V 0 bases and J 3 bases, with 8 bases left between them. Germline V CDR1 and CDR2: LGHDT, YNNKEL (reference sequence). The CDR3 bases are TGTGCCAGCAGCCAAGATAGAGCCGCTAATGAAAAACTGTTTTTT. Translation: CASSQDRAANEKLFF.

This clonotype was seen many times. The chain links TRBV7-2 to TRBJ1-5; 7 bases agree with TRBD1. The CDR3 loop spans 16 amino acids. The germline gives CDR1 SGHTA, CDR2 FQGNSA. The ends lost 4 bases at V and 5 bases at J; junction bases unmatched: 11. CDR3 amino acids: CASSSPGQSDDQPQHF. In nucleotides, the CDR3 is TGTGCCAGCAGCTCCCCGGGACAGAGCGACGATCAGCCCCAGCATTTT. Full variable domain (missing parts from reference TRBV7-2 and TRBJ1-5): GAGVSQSPSNKVTEKGKDVELRCDPISGHTALYWYRQSLGQGLEFLIYFQGNSAPDKSGLPSDRFSAERTGGSVSTLTIQRTQQEDSAVYLCASSSPGQSDDQPQHFGDGTRLSIL.

This clonotype was detected ten times or more. V gene TRBV14 combines with J gene TRBJ1-3; D gene ambiguous. Between the trimmed V and J ends, which lost 0 bases and 0 bases, there was a span of 9 bases. The CDR3 is 16 amino acids. Germline V gene lookup returns CDR1 SGHDN and CDR2 FVKESK. This chain's CDR3 is CASSQDLPYSGNTIYF. As DNA, the CDR3 is TGTGCCAGCAGCCAAGATCTCCCCTACTCTGGAAACACCATATATTTT.

This clonotype was counted only a few times. The chain recombines TRBV5-6 with TRBJ1-2; D is undetermined. CDR1 is SGHDT and CDR2 is YYEEEE in the germline V gene. The CDR3 covers 13 residues. Between the trimmed V and J ends, which lost 4 bases and 0 bases, there was a span of 7 bases. Here the CDR3 reads CASSTRANYGYTF. DNA for the CDR3: TGTGCCAGCAGCACCAGAGCTAACTATGGCTACACCTTC.

The table lists this clonotype with many counts. The chain carries TRBV5-4 and TRBJ1-1; possibly TRBD1 for D (5 bases). CDR1 is SGHNT, CDR2 YYREEE, per germline (reference sequence). The CDR3 is 14 residues long. V was pared by 2 bases and J by 4 bases, with 12 bases between. The CDR3 here is CASSLVQGVTEAFF. Here the CDR3 DNA reads TGTGCCAGCAGCTTAGTCCAGGGAGTCACTGAAGCTTTCTTT. Combining the CDR3 with reference TRBV5-4 and TRBJ1-1 gives the whole variable domain ETGVTQSPTHLIKTRGQQVTLRCSSQSGHNTVSWYQQALGQGPQFIFQYYREEENGRGNFPPRFSGLQFPNYSSELNVNALELDDSALYLCASSLVQGVTEAFFGQGTRLTVV.

This clonotype has ten or more counts. The rearrangement links TRBV29-1 to TRBJ2-7; 11 positions agree with TRBD1. This CDR3 comprises 15 residues. Germline trimming cut 8 bases from V and 2 bases from J; bases unmatched to any gene: 11. CDR1 SQVTM and CDR2 ANQGSEA come from the germline V gene. This CDR3 is CSFSLGTGGTYEQYF. The CDR3 region has the DNA TGCAGCTTTTCCCTCGGGACAGGGGGAACCTACGAGCAGTACTTC.

This clonotype has a count of ten or more. The chain uses TRBV9 and TRBJ1-3; D possibly corresponds to TRBD1 (5 bases). This CDR3 is built from 17 residues. Trimming cost V 0 bases and J 4 bases, with 17 bases left between them. CDR1 SGDLS and CDR2 YYNGEE come from the germline V gene. The CDR3 is CASSVAAEGTLGNTIYF. CDR3 nucleotide sequence: TGTGCCAGCAGCGTAGCGGCAGAGGGGACTCTAGGAAACACCATATATTTT.

The table lists this clonotype with many counts. J is TRBJ2-1 and V is TRBV20-1, with TRBD1 matching over 10 bases. CDR1 DFQATT and CDR2 SNEGSKA come from the germline V gene (reference sequence). V trimming: 3 bases; J trimming: 7 bases; junction bases outside the gene matches: 9. The CDR3 sequence is 15 residues long. The CDR3 sequence is CSARGVGQGSNEQFF. The CDR3 DNA reads as TGCAGTGCTAGGGGGGTGGGACAGGGGTCAAATGAGCAGTTCTTC.

This clonotype has at least ten counts. The chain recombines TRBV28 with TRBJ2-1; possible D gene TRBD2, 5 bases. V lost 5 bases and J lost 9, with 23 bases in between. Germline V CDR1 and CDR2: MDHEN, SYDVKM. This CDR3 region has 16 residues. The CDR3 sequence: CASSTSESGVGGEQFF. CDR3 in DNA: TGTGCCAGCAGTACCTCGGAGAGCGGTGTAGGTGGTGAGCAGTTCTTC.

This clonotype was seen many times. The chain is built from TRBV25-1 and TRBJ2-5; 8 bases align to TRBD1. V trimming: 2 bases; J trimming: 5 bases; junction bases outside the gene matches: 4. This CDR3 is 14 amino acids long. Germline V gene data show CDR1 as MGHDK and CDR2 as SYGVNS. The CDR3 coding sequence is TGTGCCAGCAGTGAAGGACAGGGATTTGAGACCCAGTACTTC. Its translation: CASSEGQGFETQYF.

This clonotype was counted at least ten times. The V and J genes are TRBV5-1 and TRBJ2-6, with D maybe TRBD1 (5 bases). This CDR3 contains 17 residues. In germline, CDR1 is SGHRS, CDR2 YFSETQ. Trimming took off 0 bases at V and 4 bases at J, with 14 bases between the two ends. The CDR3 DNA is TGCGCCAGCAGCTTGGACGGTAGGGGCCCAGGGGCCAACGTCCTGACTTTC. Its translation is CASSLDGRGPGANVLTF.

This clonotype was seen at least ten times. V usage is TRBV4-1 and J usage is TRBJ2-5; D not certain. V was shortened by 1 base and J by 5 bases, with 11 bases between the two germline ends. The germline CDR1 and CDR2 sequences are MGHRA and YSYEKL. The CDR3 loop spans 14 amino acids. Here the CDR3 reads CASSQVDPGETQYF. The CDR3 DNA reads TGCGCCAGCAGCCAAGTTGACCCCGGGGAGACCCAGTACTTC.